The 31 T cell receptor beta chains listed next were all sequenced from one sample in a study of identifying expanded T cells in peripheral blood. Repertoires were generated with immunoSEQ multiplex PCR, while TCRdb's copy carries only in-frame clones and drops some. The table has more than 85,000 clones, around 90% seen once. The sample taken for sequencing was blood. The receptors shown here come from a person between 18 and 70 years old in good health.

The CDR3 DNA is TGTGCCAGCAGTCGACCTATGGGACAGGGAGACTACGAGCAGTACTTC. Translated, it gives CASSRPMGQGDYEQYF. The J gene is TRBJ2-7, the V gene TRBV14, with 9 nucleotides matching TRBD1. V shed 6 bases and J 3 bases; nucleotides not matched to a gene: 12. Germline CDR1 and CDR2: SGHDN and FVKESK. This CDR3 region has 16 residues.

The V call is TRBV2, the J call TRBJ1-4; TRBD1 matches at 7 bases. This CDR3 is built from 15 residues. Germline CDR1 is SNHLY and CDR2 is FYNNEI. Unmatched junction bases numbered 11, after V lost 6 bases and J lost 7 bases. The CDR3 DNA reads TGTGCCAGCAGGAAGACAGGGAATGGCGGTGAAAAACTGTTTTTT. Amino acids: CASRKTGNGGEKLFF.

This chain links TRBV6-5 with TRBJ2-5, with D possibly being TRBD1 (6 bases). The CDR3 sequence is 15 residues long. CDR1 MNHEY and CDR2 SVGAGI come from the germline V gene. The V and J ends lost 0 bases and 0 bases respectively, with 8 bases between them. The CDR3 DNA is TGTGCCAGCAGTTACTCAGGGACAAACCAAGAGACCCAGTACTTC. Translating gives CASSYSGTNQETQYF.

The rearrangement links TRBV6-1 to TRBJ2-1; 10 positions match TRBD2. Germline trimming cut 4 bases from V and 8 bases from J; bases unmatched to any gene: 11. Germline V gene data show CDR1 as MNHNS and CDR2 as SASEGT. The CDR3 sequence is 16 residues long. The CDR3 is CASSVGLAERMDEQFF. CDR3 sequence (DNA): TGTGCCAGCAGTGTAGGACTAGCGGAGCGGATGGATGAGCAGTTCTTC.

The rearrangement links TRBV7-3 to TRBJ2-3, with 13 nucleotides matching TRBD2. Per germline, CDR1 SGHTA and CDR2 FQGTGA. This CDR3 has 16 amino acids. Trimming cost V 5 bases and J 4 bases; bases outside gene matches: 6. CDR3 amino acids: CASSTGLAGSADTQYF. As DNA, the CDR3 is TGTGCCAGCAGCACGGGACTAGCGGGATCTGCAGATACGCAGTATTTT. Complete variable domain (other parts from reference TRBV7-3 and TRBJ2-3): GAGVSQTPSNKVTEKGKYVELRCDPISGHTALYWYRQSLGQGPEFLIYFQGTGAADDSGLPNDRFFAVRPEGSVSTLKIQRTERGDSAVYLCASSTGLAGSADTQYFGPGTRLTVL.

The genes are TRBV7-9 and TRBJ1-5, with D uncertain. The CDR3 covers 14 residues. V was pared by 8 bases and J by 3 bases, with 14 bases between. CDR1 is SEHNR and CDR2 is FQNEAQ in the germline V gene (reference sequence). The CDR3 region has the DNA TGTGCCAGCCGTCCGACCGGATTCAATCAGCCCCAGCATTTT. This gives the protein CASRPTGFNQPQHF.

The chain combines TRBV10-2 with TRBJ1-5; D call uncertain. CDR1 is WSHSY, CDR2 SAAADI, per germline. The germline V and J ends were trimmed by 0 bases and 0 bases, with 12 bases remaining between them. CDR3 length equals 17 residues. As DNA, the CDR3 is TGCGCCAGCAGTGAGTCCACTGACTGGAGTAGCAATCAGCCCCAGCATTTT. It encodes CASSESTDWSSNQPQHF.

Written as DNA, the CDR3 is TGTGCCAGCAGCTTAGCAGAGGACAGGCGTTCCCCCGGGGAGCTGTTTTTT. Its translation: CASSLAEDRRSPGELFF. This chain joins TRBV7-2 and TRBJ2-2; 7 bases match TRBD1. V trimming: 0 bases; J trimming: 6 bases; junction bases outside the gene matches: 10. The V gene's germline CDR1 is SGHTA and CDR2 FQGNSA. CDR3 length: 17 residues.

The chain employs TRBV18 and TRBJ2-1; the D gene is possibly TRBD1 (6 bases). V dropped 2 bases and J dropped 8 bases, with 13 bases sitting between them. The CDR3 is 14 amino acids. CDR1 is KGHSH and CDR2 is LQKENI in the germline V gene. CDR3 coding DNA: TGTGCCAGCTCACCAGGCAGGGGTGGTGATGAGCAGTTCTTC. Amino acid sequence: CASSPGRGGDEQFF.

The gene calls are TRBV7-9 and TRBJ1-4, with D possibly TRBD1 on 5 matching bases. The germline V gene encodes CDR1 SEHNR and CDR2 FQNEAQ (reference sequence). Between the trimmed V and J ends, which lost 5 bases and 5 bases, there was a span of 12 bases. This CDR3 comprises 14 residues. CDR3: CASSRAGRNEKLFF. The CDR3 DNA is TGTGCCAGCAGCCGTGCGGGGCGAAATGAAAAACTGTTTTTT. Together with reference TRBV7-9 and TRBJ1-4, the CDR3 gives the full variable domain: DTGVSQNPRHKITKRGQNVTFRCDPISEHNRLYWYRQTLGQGPEFLTYFQNEAQLEKSRLLSDRFSAERPKGSFSTLEIQRTEQGDSAMYLCASSRAGRNEKLFFGSGTQLSVL.

This chain joins TRBV2 and TRBJ1-2; D is perhaps TRBD1 (5 bases). CDR3 length equals 14 residues. V shed 5 bases and J shed 6 bases, with 16 bases lying between them. Germline loops: CDR1 SNHLY, CDR2 FYNNEI. The CDR3 DNA sequence: TGTGCCAGCAGTCAGGCGAGGGGAGAGGATGGCTACACCTTC. Its protein product is CASSQARGEDGYTF. The variable domain in full, with the rest retrieved from reference TRBV2 and TRBJ1-2, is EPEVTQTPSHQVTQMGQEVILRCVPISNHLYFYWYRQILGQKVEFLVSFYNNEISEKSEIFDDQFSVERPDGSNFTLKIRSTKLEDSAMYFCASSQARGEDGYTFGSGTRLTVV.

The gene calls are TRBV6-4 and TRBJ2-2; D is uncertain. CDR3 size: 14 residues. The V gene's germline CDR1 is MRHNA and CDR2 SNTAGT. Trimming took 3 bases from V and 1 from J, leaving 6 bases between them. The CDR3 loop reads CASSEVGNTGELFF. CDR3 nucleotide sequence: TGTGCCAGCAGTGAGGTTGGGAACACCGGGGAGCTGTTTTTT.

The chain carries TRBV29-1 and TRBJ2-1; 10 bases match TRBD2. The germline gives CDR1 SQVTM, CDR2 ANQGSEA. CDR3 size: 18 residues. V lost 4 bases, J lost 8 bases, and 20 bases stayed unmatched. CDR3 sequence (DNA): TGCAGCGTTGTCCGCCGGGACACACCGGGACTAGCGTTCGATGAGCAGTTCTTC. Residues: CSVVRRDTPGLAFDEQFF.

The chain uses TRBV7-8 and TRBJ2-5; 8 positions match TRBD1. Losses at the gene ends were 4 bases for V and 4 bases for J; bases not matched to a gene: 11. The CDR3 covers 16 residues. CDR1 is SGHVS and CDR2 is FQNEAQ in the germline V gene. As DNA, the CDR3 is TGTGCCAGCAGCTGGACAGGGAGGTCTGGCTCAGAGACCCAGTACTTC. The encoded protein is CASSWTGRSGSETQYF.

The rearrangement links TRBV28 to TRBJ1-2, with D unclear. There are 14 residues in the CDR3. Germline-derived CDR1 and CDR2 are MDHEN and SYDVKM. V lost 6 bases and J 8 bases, leaving 19 bases between the germline ends. CDR3 DNA sequence: TGTGCCAGCAGGCCGGGCCTCCACGTAGGGGGCTACACCTTC. Amino acid sequence: CASRPGLHVGGYTF.

This chain joins TRBV19 and TRBJ2-7, with D possibly matching TRBD1 (6 bases). Germline-derived CDR1 and CDR2 are LNHDA and SQIVND (reference sequence). This CDR3 spans 11 amino acids. V lost 6 bases and J 6 bases, leaving 9 bases between the germline ends. Written as DNA, the CDR3 is TGTGCCAGTAGGCAGGGGAGCGAGCAGTACTTC. This codes for CASRQGSEQYF.

The rearrangement joins TRBV27 to TRBJ1-2; D is unclear. The germline V and J ends were trimmed by 5 bases and 5 bases, with 18 bases remaining between them. The CDR3 has 15 residues. Germline CDR1 MNHEY, CDR2 SMNVEV (reference sequence). The CDR3 coding sequence is TGTGCCAGCAGTCCAGAGGCCCTAAACCTTTATGGCTACACCTTC. Its translation is CASSPEALNLYGYTF.

This chain joins TRBV7-2 and TRBJ2-7; 9 positions agree with TRBD2. The CDR3 loop spans 15 amino acids. Unmatched junction bases numbered 4, after V lost 4 bases and J lost 0 bases. Germline V gene lookup returns CDR1 SGHTA and CDR2 FQGNSA. CDR3: CASSSSGTSSYEQYF. In nucleotides, the CDR3 is TGTGCCAGCAGCTCTAGCGGGACTAGCTCCTACGAGCAGTACTTC.

The chain links TRBV6-5 to TRBJ2-3; perhaps TRBD2 as D (5 bases). The CDR3 runs to 14 residues. Trimming shortened V by 6 bases and J by 2 bases, and 12 bases separated the two germline ends. Germline V CDR1 and CDR2: MNHEY, SVGAGI. This CDR3 is CASSRGLATDTQYF. The CDR3 coding sequence is TGTGCCAGCAGCCGTGGGCTAGCCACAGATACGCAGTATTTT.

This clone was counted between two and nine times. This rearrangement joins TRBV5-4 to TRBJ1-3; D is unresolved. Trimming shortened V by 5 bases and J by 0 bases, and 15 bases separated the two germline ends. Per the germline V gene, CDR1 is SGHNT and CDR2 is YYREEE (reference sequence). This CDR3 has 16 residues. CDR3 protein: CASSGPEQDSGNTIYF. The CDR3 DNA reads as TGTGCCAGCAGTGGGCCCGAGCAGGACTCTGGAAACACCATATATTTT.

This chain uses TRBV6-5 with TRBJ2-5; weak D call: TRBD2 (5 bases). The CDR3 has 11 residues. Trimming stripped 2 bases from V and 9 bases from J, with 7 bases between. Germline-derived CDR1 and CDR2 are MNHEY and SVGAGI. DNA for the CDR3: TGTGCCAGCAGTTACGGGAGTCCCCAGTACTTC. This encodes CASSYGSPQYF.

The chain links TRBV5-8 to TRBJ2-4; D is perhaps TRBD1 (5 bases). The CDR3 is made up of 14 amino acids. CDR1 and CDR2 (germline): SGHTS, YDEGEE. V was cut by 3 bases and J by 2 bases, with 9 bases left in between. As DNA, the CDR3 is TGTGCCAGCAGCTCCGACAGTCCCAAAAACATTCAGTACTTC. It specifies CASSSDSPKNIQYF.

This sequence joins TRBV7-2 and TRBJ2-5; D tentatively reads TRBD1 or TRBD2 (5 bases each). The V and J ends lost 2 bases and 5 bases respectively, with 9 bases between them. The CDR3 contains 13 residues. The germline V gene has CDR1 SGHTA and CDR2 FQGNSA. CDR3 in DNA: TGTGCCAGCAGCTTATTCTGGGGGGAGACCCAGTACTTC. Translation gives CASSLFWGETQYF.

This chain links TRBV6-1 with TRBJ1-5; tentatively, D is TRBD1 (6 bases). V shed 2 bases and J shed 1 base, with 12 bases lying between them. Germline V gene data show CDR1 as MNHNS and CDR2 as SASEGT. The CDR3 extends over 16 amino acids. CDR3 sequence (DNA): TGTGCCAGCAGTGAACTTCAGGGGCGCAGCAATCAGCCCCAGCATTTT. As protein: CASSELQGRSNQPQHF.

V and J are TRBV11-3 and TRBJ2-7; D is ambiguous. Trimming took off 2 bases at V and 0 bases at J, with 8 bases between the two ends. The CDR3 length is 14 residues. Looked up from germline, CDR1 is SGHNT and CDR2 is YENEEA. As DNA, the CDR3 is TGTGCCAGCAGCTTAAGCGCTAGCTCCTACGAGCAGTACTTC. This sequence encodes CASSLSASSYEQYF.

The V gene is TRBV5-4, the J gene TRBJ2-5, with 12 nucleotides matching TRBD2. Looked up from germline, CDR1 is SGHNT and CDR2 is YYREEE (reference sequence). This CDR3 is 14 amino acids long. Trimming cost V 4 bases and J 5 bases; bases outside gene matches: 3. DNA for the CDR3: TGTGCCAGCAGCCTAGCGGGGGGGCGGGAGACCCAGTACTTC. Translating it yields CASSLAGGRETQYF.

As DNA, the CDR3 is TGTGCCACCAGCAGACCGGGACCACGAAGAGATGAGCAGTTCTTC. Translated, it gives CATSRPGPRRDEQFF. The chain uses TRBV15 and TRBJ2-1; the D gene could be TRBD1 or TRBD2 (5 bases each). V gave up 2 bases and J gave up 8 bases, with 16 bases separating them. Germline V gives CDR1 LNHNV, CDR2 YYDKDF (reference sequence). CDR3 size: 15 residues.

The genes are TRBV7-2 and TRBJ2-7, with 7 bases aligning to TRBD2. The J segment lost 2 bases and the V segment lost 4 bases, leaving 5 bases of the junction unmatched. Looked up from germline, CDR1 is SGHTA and CDR2 is FQGNSA. This CDR3 is built from 14 residues. The CDR3 loop is CASSSARGAYEQYF. The CDR3 DNA sequence: TGTGCCAGCAGCTCGGCTCGGGGGGCCTACGAGCAGTACTTC.

The J gene is TRBJ2-1, the V gene TRBV9; D possibly corresponds to TRBD2 (6 bases). The germline gives CDR1 SGDLS, CDR2 YYNGEE. The length of the CDR3 is 12 residues. The germline V and J ends were trimmed by 2 bases and 6 bases, with 6 bases remaining between them. The CDR3 DNA reads as TGTGCCAGCAGCGTTAGCGGCAATGAGCAGTTCTTC. It encodes CASSVSGNEQFF.

This clone appeared a few times. The chain is built from TRBV7-9 and TRBJ2-7; D ambiguous. In germline, CDR1 is SEHNR, CDR2 FQNEAQ (reference sequence). This CDR3 spans 12 amino acids. Trimming removed 1 base from V and 9 bases from J, with 10 bases in between. Here the CDR3 reads CASSLGPPVQYF. The CDR3, as DNA: TGTGCCAGCAGCTTAGGGCCCCCTGTGCAGTACTTC.

This clone was seen a handful of times. This chain's CDR3 is CASSEQPNTGELFF. In DNA, the CDR3 is TGTGCCAGCAGTGAACAACCCAACACCGGGGAGCTGTTTTTT. This rearrangement joins TRBV6-4 to TRBJ2-2; no definite D call. Germline-derived CDR1 and CDR2 are MRHNA and SNTAGT. This CDR3 is 14 amino acids long. V lost 3 bases to trimming and J lost 2 bases, with 7 bases between them.